A single sample is the source of the 27 T cell receptor beta chains below, sequenced in a study of T cell repertoires in cytomegalovirus infection. Via MiXCR, TCRdb re-called the reads, giving one row per CDR3 protein. The sample contains approximately 550,000 distinct CDR3 sequences, about 15% of which appear only once. Material: CD8+ T cells from PBMCs. The source is a human donor in good health (CMV status not recorded). Some clones in this sample may be carry-over from other donors' samples.

In regard to this clonotype: A much larger clonotype is one base distant, so this may be a read error. The V and J genes are TRBV6-6 and TRBJ1-6, with D possibly being TRBD1 (5 bases). Germline V CDR1 and CDR2: MNHNY, SVGAGI (reference sequence). This CDR3 is built from 14 residues. This CDR3 reads CVSRGRESGSPLHF. In DNA, the CDR3 is TGTGTCAGTCGGGGCAGGGAATCAGGTTCACCCCTCCACTTT.

V is TRBV7-9 and J is TRBJ1-3; D gene uncertain. CDR3 length equals 14 residues. V dropped 4 bases and J dropped 0 bases, with 7 bases sitting between them. Germline CDR1 reads SEHNR; CDR2 reads FQNEAQ (reference sequence). CDR3 amino acids: CASSWTSSGNTIYF. CDR3 nucleotides: TGTGCCAGCAGCTGGACGAGCTCTGGAAACACCATATATTTT.

Many counts were recorded for this clonotype. The chain couples TRBV28 to TRBJ2-1; weak D call: TRBD2 (5 bases). The CDR3 spans 20 residues. Per germline, CDR1 MDHEN and CDR2 SYDVKM. Trimming removed 3 bases at V and 0 bases at J, with 24 bases between. As DNA, the CDR3 is TGTGCCAGCAGTTTGGTCAGTTTTCGGGAAGGAATCAACTCCTACAATGAGCAGTTCTTC. Translating it yields CASSLVSFREGINSYNEQFF.

The chain carries TRBV19 and TRBJ2-7; D might be TRBD1 (6 bases). Trimming stripped 8 bases from V and 3 bases from J, with 8 bases between. CDR1 is LNHDA and CDR2 is SQIVND in the germline V gene (reference sequence). This CDR3 is 11 amino acids long. CDR3 residues: CASAGVYEQYF. The CDR3 DNA is TGTGCCAGTGCAGGGGTCTACGAGCAGTACTTC.

This clonotype came up many times. This rearrangement joins TRBV7-9 to TRBJ2-7; 8 bases are a match to TRBD1. The V segment lost 5 bases and the J segment 3 bases; nucleotides outside the gene matches: 12. The CDR3 has 16 residues. The V gene's germline CDR1 is SEHNR and CDR2 FQNEAQ (reference sequence). In DNA form, the CDR3 reads TGTGCCAGCAGCCCTATTATCGGACAGGGCAACTACGAGCAGTACTTC. Its protein is CASSPIIGQGNYEQYF.

This clonotype occurred many times. V and J are TRBV12-3 or TRBV12-4 and TRBJ2-5; 10 nucleotides align to TRBD1. V lost 6 bases to trimming and J lost 5 bases; unmatched junction nucleotides: 3. The CDR3 totals 13 residues. The CDR3 sequence is CASRGQGLETQYF. Here the CDR3 DNA reads TGTGCCAGCAGGGGACAGGGGCTGGAGACCCAGTACTTC.

This clonotype was recorded many times. CDR3 sequence (DNA): TGTGCCAGCAGTCCAGGGGGCGGGAGAACCTCCTACGAGCAGTACTTC. Residues: CASSPGGGRTSYEQYF. This sequence joins TRBV12-3 or TRBV12-4 and TRBJ2-7, with D possibly matching TRBD1 (8 bases). This CDR3 is 16 amino acids long. Trimming left V 5 bases short and J 0 bases short, with 17 bases between.

The sample holds many counts of this clonotype. The chain combines TRBV6-1 with TRBJ2-2, with D uncertain. The germline gives CDR1 MNHNS, CDR2 SASEGT. V lost 7 bases, J lost 5 bases, and 8 bases lay in between. There are 12 residues in the CDR3. Here the CDR3 DNA reads TGTGCCAGCAACTTAAGAACCGGGGAGCTGTTTTTT. It encodes CASNLRTGELFF.

This clonotype was picked up many times. The J gene is TRBJ2-1, the V gene TRBV7-2; unclear D gene. From germline, CDR1 is SGHTA and CDR2 FQGNSA. V was trimmed by 1 base and J by 5 bases, leaving 6 bases between them. This CDR3 region has 13 residues. CDR3 sequence reads: CASSLEANNEQFF. CDR3 coding DNA: TGTGCCAGCAGCTTAGAAGCTAACAATGAGCAGTTCTTC.

The chain's CDR3 is CAIRRNTEAFF. The DNA for the CDR3 is TGTGCCATTAGGCGGAACACTGAAGCTTTCTTT. The V call is TRBV10-3, the J call TRBJ1-1; D is uncertain. CDR1 and CDR2 (germline): ENHRY, SYGVKD. The CDR3 is made up of 11 amino acids. V was cut by 9 bases and J by 1 base, with 6 bases left in between.

At least ten counts were recorded for this clonotype. The gene calls are TRBV6-1 and TRBJ1-6; D call uncertain. V was clipped by 5 bases and J by 10 bases, with 15 bases between them. The CDR3 contains 14 residues. Germline CDR1 is MNHNS and CDR2 is SASEGT. The CDR3 nucleotides are TGTGCCAGCAGTTATAAGGCGAGGAACTCACCCCTCCACTTT. It codes for CASSYKARNSPLHF.

The chain has TRBV9 and TRBJ2-1, with D perhaps given as TRBD1 or TRBD2 (6 bases each). The CDR3 has 15 amino acids. The V and J ends lost 0 bases and 4 bases respectively, with 11 bases between them. CDR1 is SGDLS and CDR2 is YYNGEE in the germline V gene. The CDR3 is CASSVGTGAYNEQFF. CDR3 in DNA: TGTGCCAGCAGCGTAGGGACGGGGGCTTACAATGAGCAGTTCTTC.

This clonotype appeared a single time. The CDR3 reads CASSGGTGPSYNEQFF. The CDR3 nucleotides read TGTGCCAGTAGTGGGGGGACAGGTCCTTCCTACAATGAGCAGTTCTTC. This chain links TRBV19 with TRBJ2-1; 8 bases map to TRBD1. The CDR3 loop spans 16 amino acids. Germline CDR1 reads LNHDA; CDR2 reads SQIVND (reference sequence). V shed 5 bases and J 1 base; nucleotides not matched to a gene: 7.

This clonotype was counted at least ten times. The chain combines TRBV27 with TRBJ2-3; 10 bases match TRBD2. Germline V gene data show CDR1 as MNHEY and CDR2 as SMNVEV (reference sequence). The V and J ends lost 6 bases and 2 bases, in that order; junction bases with no gene match: 8. The length of the CDR3 is 16 residues. The CDR3 here is CASSKVTSGNTDTQYF. The CDR3 coding sequence is TGTGCCAGCAGCAAAGTAACTAGCGGGAACACAGATACGCAGTATTTT.

The rearrangement joins TRBV27 to TRBJ1-2, with D unclear. The germline V and J ends were trimmed by 5 bases and 0 bases, with 13 bases remaining between them. The CDR3 has 15 residues. Germline V lookup: CDR1 MNHEY, CDR2 SMNVEV (reference sequence). This CDR3 is CASSTAPLTNYGYTF. CDR3 DNA sequence: TGTGCCAGCAGTACAGCCCCCCTAACTAACTATGGCTACACCTTC.

The V gene is TRBV10-3, the J gene TRBJ2-7; D is perhaps TRBD2 (6 bases). Trimming removed 3 bases at V and 1 base at J, with 16 bases between. The germline CDR1 and CDR2 sequences are ENHRY and SYGVKD. This CDR3 contains 16 residues. CDR3 in amino acids: CAISEGWGDRSYEQYF. CDR3 nucleotides: TGTGCCATCAGTGAAGGGTGGGGGGACCGTTCCTACGAGCAGTACTTC.

The table lists this clonotype with many counts. The V and J genes are TRBV7-9 and TRBJ2-5; D unresolved. V lost 5 bases and J lost 5, with 12 bases in between. The germline gives CDR1 SEHNR, CDR2 FQNEAQ (reference sequence). This CDR3 region has 13 residues. The CDR3: CASSPVTLETQYF. The DNA for the CDR3 is TGTGCCAGCAGCCCCGTCACTCTGGAGACCCAGTACTTC. The full variable domain, rest sourced from reference TRBV7-9 and TRBJ2-5, is DTGVSQNPRHKITKRGQNVTFRCDPISEHNRLYWYRQTLGQGPEFLTYFQNEAQLEKSRLLSDRFSAERPKGSFSTLEIQRTEQGDSAMYLCASSPVTLETQYFGPGTRLLVL.

This clonotype has ten or more counts. V gene TRBV5-6 combines with J gene TRBJ2-1; 7 bases are a match to TRBD2. V was pared by 4 bases and J by 6 bases, with 13 bases of the junction left unmatched. The CDR3 contains 16 residues. Looked up from germline, CDR1 is SGHDT and CDR2 is YYEEEE. CDR3 amino acids: CASSTTSALSSNEQFF. The CDR3 bases are TGTGCCAGCAGCACTACTAGCGCGTTATCTTCCAATGAGCAGTTCTTC. The full variable domain, rest sourced from reference TRBV5-6 and TRBJ2-1, is DAGVTQSPTHLIKTRGQQVTLRCSPKSGHDTVSWYQQALGQGPQFIFQYYEEEERQRGNFPDRFSGHQFPNYSSELNVNALLLGDSALYLCASSTTSALSSNEQFFGPGTRLTVL.

Notes on this clonotype: This clone may be a read error of a much larger clone one base away. This sequence joins TRBV7-9 and TRBJ2-5, with D hard to call. There are 15 residues in the CDR3. Germline CDR1 and CDR2: SEHNR and FQNEAQ (reference sequence). The CDR3 bases are TGTGCCAGCAGCTTAGTATCTCGACCGCAAGACACCCAGTACTTC. Encoded protein: CASSLVSRPQDTQYF.

At least ten counts were recorded for this clonotype. CDR3 sequence reads: CASSVGYYNEQFF. CDR3 nucleotide sequence: TGTGCCAGCAGCGTAGGGTACTACAATGAGCAGTTCTTC. The chain employs TRBV9 and TRBJ2-1; unclear D gene. CDR1 and CDR2 from the germline V gene are SGDLS and YYNGEE. The V end lost 0 bases, the J end lost 3 bases, and 4 bases lay between the germline ends. This CDR3 is built from 13 residues.

CDR3: CASSYVAGDAGELFF. The CDR3 DNA is TGTGCCAGCAGTTACGTGGCGGGGGATGCCGGGGAGCTGTTTTTT. The J gene is TRBJ2-2, the V gene TRBV6-5; 7 bases are shared with TRBD2. Trimming cost V 2 bases and J 6 bases; bases outside gene matches: 6. This CDR3 has 15 residues. From germline, CDR1 is MNHEY and CDR2 SVGAGI.

This clonotype was detected only a few times. This rearrangement joins TRBV15 to TRBJ2-5; 8 bases align to TRBD2. The ends lost 4 bases at V and 2 bases at J; junction bases unmatched: 9. This CDR3 comprises 16 residues. CDR1 is LNHNV and CDR2 is YYDKDF in the germline V gene (reference sequence). CDR3: CATSTGGAGGQETQYF. The CDR3 coding sequence is TGTGCCACCAGCACTGGGGGGGCGGGGGGTCAAGAGACCCAGTACTTC.

Only a few counts were recorded for this clonotype. The gene calls are TRBV6-1 and TRBJ2-7; unclear D gene. Germline V CDR1 and CDR2: MNHNS, SASEGT. This CDR3 region has 15 residues. V lost 2 bases, J lost 7 bases, and 18 bases lay in between. The CDR3 spells CASSEFLDGSREQYF. The CDR3 region has the DNA TGTGCCAGCAGTGAATTTTTAGATGGGTCCCGGGAGCAGTACTTC.

The rearrangement links TRBV9 to TRBJ2-7; no firm D call. Germline CDR1 SGDLS, CDR2 YYNGEE. CDR3 length: 13 amino acids. Trimming pared 4 bases from V and 2 bases from J, leaving 10 bases between. Here the CDR3 reads CASSPNSPYEQYF. In nucleotides, the CDR3 is TGTGCCAGCAGCCCCAACAGCCCCTACGAGCAGTACTTC.

The V call is TRBV2, the J call TRBJ2-7; D tentatively reads TRBD1 or TRBD2 (5 bases each). Germline CDR1 and CDR2: SNHLY and FYNNEI. The CDR3 runs to 15 residues. The ends were cut back, 4 bases at V and 6 bases at J, with 19 bases in the middle. This CDR3 reads CASSAGTRAVGEQYF. CDR3 nucleotides: TGTGCCAGCAGTGCCGGGACCAGAGCGGTCGGCGAGCAGTACTTC.

This clonotype was seen ten or more times. The chain employs TRBV7-8 and TRBJ1-1; 7 bases map to TRBD1. Trimming at V came to 5 bases and at J to 5 bases, leaving 8 bases not matched to a gene. This CDR3 spans 14 amino acids. Per germline, CDR1 SGHVS and CDR2 FQNEAQ. CDR3 in amino acids: CASSQGVRGTEAFF. DNA for the CDR3: TGTGCCAGCAGCCAGGGGGTCAGGGGGACTGAAGCTTTCTTT.

This chain joins TRBV20-1 and TRBJ1-1; no definite D call. The V end was cut by 6 bases, the J end by 0 bases, with 20 bases between. The germline V gene has CDR1 DFQATT and CDR2 SNEGSKA (reference sequence). The CDR3 is 16 residues long. The CDR3 loop reads CSAGKLAGRVNTEAFF. The CDR3 DNA follows: TGCAGTGCCGGAAAGTTGGCAGGACGGGTGAACACTGAAGCTTTCTTT.